The text below deals with one T cell receptor (beta chain). The protocol was immunoSEQ multiplex PCR, while the TCRdb copy is restricted to in-frame clones and leaves out a portion. The repertoire includes about 54,000 clones, about 90% of them detected once, and 8.5% sits in the top ten. V shed 8 bases, J shed 4 bases, and the junction held 11 bases outside the gene matches. The CDR3 is 15 residues long. The data were taken from a study of blood T cell repertoires in COVID-19. Sequencing was done on a sample of peripheral blood. The chain uses TRBV23-1 and TRBJ2-3; 8 positions agree with TRBD1. TRBV23-1 is placed among ORFs of uncertain function. This receptor was taken from a man aged 60 to 75 with active COVID-19. The CDR3 nucleotides read TGCGCCAGCTCTTTCTTGGACAGGGCTGCAGATACGCAGTATTTT. Translating it yields CASSFLDRAADTQYF.